Each of the 20 T cell receptor beta chains below was sequenced from the same sample in a study of CD4 T cells in relation to SARS-CoV-2 and coronaviruses (dated by TCRdb to the early 2020s). CD4+ T cells from unexposed donors were collected before the COVID-19 pandemic (2011-2018). After around 11 days of culture, CD4+ T cells were isolated with the EasySep CD4+ T cell isolation kit. These receptors have no known antigen. Receptors were amplified or captured by the immunoSEQ multiplex PCR assay. As stored in TCRdb, this immuneACCESS dataset retains in-frame rearrangements with V and J assigned. A fraction of the clones does not appear; measured against another copy, unresolved V genes explain less than half of the discrepancy, and the remainder lacks a known reason. This sample holds 15,000 to 20,000 clones; 75% to 85% were observed only once. The top ten constitute roughly 16% of the sample. Source material: CD4+ T cells from PBMCs, cultured in vitro. The receptors were sampled from a human donor in good health.

In DNA, the CDR3 is TGCGCCAGCAGCTTGGGGGGACATGGTGACACTGAAGCTTTCTTT. This codes for CASSLGGHGDTEAFF. The V and J genes are TRBV5-1 and TRBJ1-1, with D tentatively TRBD1 (6 bases). This CDR3 has 15 amino acids. V lost 0 bases and J lost 3, with 12 bases in between. The germline V gene encodes CDR1 SGHRS and CDR2 YFSETQ.

This sequence joins TRBV12-3 or TRBV12-4 and TRBJ1-1, with a weak D call TRBD1 (6 bases). With 6 bases removed from V and 3 bases from J, the gap between germline ends came to 11 bases. CDR3 length: 13 amino acids. Written as DNA, the CDR3 is TGTGCCAGCAGGGAACAGGGAGACACTGAAGCTTTCTTT. Translating it yields CASREQGDTEAFF.

V usage is TRBV5-1 and J usage is TRBJ2-2; TRBD2 might be the D (5 bases). V gave up 0 bases and J gave up 4 bases, with 10 bases separating them. CDR1 and CDR2 (germline): SGHRS, YFSETQ. The length of the CDR3 is 15 residues. In DNA form, the CDR3 reads TGCGCCAGCAGCTTGGGTCGGGGTGTCACCGGGGAGCTGTTTTTT. Translation gives CASSLGRGVTGELFF.

CDR3 coding DNA: TGTGCCTGGAGTGTAGTGGGGACAGGGTTTTTCACTGAAGCTTTCTTT. Its protein product is CAWSVVGTGFFTEAFF. The gene calls are TRBV30 and TRBJ1-1; 9 positions agree with TRBD1. Germline trimming cut 0 bases from V and 4 bases from J; bases unmatched to any gene: 9. Germline CDR1 reads GTSNPN; CDR2 reads SVGIG (reference sequence). This CDR3 region has 16 residues.

A few counts support this clone. The CDR3 DNA sequence: TGTGCCAGCACCCAAAGGGGTTCTAGCGGGAGTAGTGGGGCCAACGTCCTGACTTTC. Its translation: CASTQRGSSGSSGANVLTF. The chain has TRBV7-9 and TRBJ2-6; 10 bases line up with TRBD2. The germline gives CDR1 SEHNR, CDR2 FQNEAQ (reference sequence). Trimming removed 7 bases from V and 3 bases from J; junction bases left unmatched: 15. CDR3 length: 19 amino acids.

This chain connects TRBV9 to TRBJ2-3; 8 positions match TRBD1. After removal of 3 bases from V and 9 bases from J, the junction contained 6 bases not matched to a gene. Germline assignment: CDR1 SGDLS and CDR2 YYNGEE. The CDR3 extends over 13 amino acids. CDR3 nucleotide sequence: TGTGCCAGCAGCGAGGGGACAGGCGTGACGCAGTATTTT. Residues: CASSEGTGVTQYF.

The V and J genes are TRBV3-1 (or the pseudogene TRBV3-2) and TRBJ2-1; D is tentatively TRBD1 or TRBD2 (5 bases each). The V end was cut by 4 bases, the J end by 4 bases, with 11 bases between. This CDR3 comprises 14 residues. Germline CDR1 and CDR2: LGHDT and YNNKEL (reference sequence). The CDR3 nucleotides read TGTGCCAGCAGCCCCAGTGGGGGATACAATGAGCAGTTCTTC. This translates into CASSPSGGYNEQFF.

This chain uses TRBV30 with TRBJ2-3, with D uncertain. The length of the CDR3 is 15 residues. Trimming shortened V by 2 bases and J by 2 bases, and 14 bases separated the two germline ends. Germline loops: CDR1 GTSNPN, CDR2 SVGIG (reference sequence). CDR3: CAWSLSRAYTDTQYF. Written as DNA, the CDR3 is TGTGCCTGGAGTTTAAGTAGGGCATACACAGATACGCAGTATTTT.

The J gene is TRBJ2-2, the V gene TRBV18; tentative D call: TRBD1 (5 bases). This CDR3 contains 17 residues. With 4 bases removed from V and 0 bases from J, the gap between germline ends came to 15 bases. Looked up from germline, CDR1 is KGHSH and CDR2 is LQKENI. DNA of the CDR3: TGTGCCAGCTCACGAGGTGGTCGACAGTCGAACACCGGGGAGCTGTTTTTT. Amino acid sequence: CASSRGGRQSNTGELFF.

This chain uses TRBV5-6 with TRBJ2-1; D call uncertain. Germline V lookup: CDR1 SGHDT, CDR2 YYEEEE. V dropped 4 bases and J dropped 7 bases, with 9 bases sitting between them. The CDR3 consists of 12 residues. The CDR3 coding sequence is TGTGCCAGCAGCCCCGATTATAATGAGCAGTTCTTC. Encoded protein: CASSPDYNEQFF.

This chain connects TRBV15 to TRBJ2-5; tentative D call: TRBD1 (8 bases). CDR3 length equals 14 residues. V was clipped by 5 bases and J by 5 bases, with 15 bases between them. CDR1 and CDR2 (germline): LNHNV, YYDKDF (reference sequence). CDR3 in DNA: TGTGCCACCAGCGTTACAGGGGGGGTTGAGACCCAGTACTTC. The encoded protein is CATSVTGGVETQYF. The complete variable domain, with remaining parts taken from reference TRBV15 and TRBJ2-5, reads DAMVIQNPRYQVTQFGKPVTLSCSQTLNHNVMYWYQQKSSQAPKLLFHYYDKDFNNEADTPDNFQSRRPNTSFCFLDIRSPGLGDTAMYLCATSVTGGVETQYFGPGTRLLVL.

The CDR3 region is CASSLDRELSNTEAFF. In DNA, the CDR3 is TGTGCCAGCAGCTTGGACAGGGAACTATCGAACACTGAAGCTTTCTTT. The chain combines TRBV5-4 with TRBJ1-1, with D possibly being TRBD1 (6 bases). Looked up from germline, CDR1 is SGHNT and CDR2 is YYREEE (reference sequence). The CDR3 spans 16 residues. The V end lost 0 bases, the J end lost 1 base, and 13 bases lay between the germline ends.

The chain couples TRBV18 to TRBJ2-5; the D gene is possibly TRBD2 (6 bases). The germline V gene has CDR1 KGHSH and CDR2 LQKENI. CDR3 length equals 14 residues. V was trimmed by 4 bases and J by 5 bases, leaving 14 bases between them. The CDR3 loop reads CASSHRERRETQYF. For the CDR3, the DNA is TGTGCCAGCTCACACCGGGAGCGGCGGGAGACCCAGTACTTC.

The chain has TRBV5-1 and TRBJ2-3; 12 bases match TRBD2. The CDR3 extends over 15 amino acids. The junction had 1 base not matched to a gene; V was cut back by 0 bases and J by 5 bases. CDR1 is SGHRS and CDR2 is YFSETQ in the germline V gene. This chain's CDR3 is CASSLGGLAGDTQYF. CDR3 DNA: TGCGCCAGCAGCTTGGGGGGACTAGCGGGAGATACGCAGTATTTT.

The chain uses TRBV5-1 and TRBJ2-1; 8 bases line up with TRBD1. CDR1 is SGHRS and CDR2 is YFSETQ in the germline V gene. The length of the CDR3 is 17 residues. After removal of 0 bases from V and 7 bases from J, the junction contained 12 bases not matched to a gene. CDR3 sequence (DNA): TGCGCCAGCAGCTTGGTAACCGGGACAGGTGGCACGAATGAGCAGTTCTTC. Its translation: CASSLVTGTGGTNEQFF.

The chain combines TRBV5-4 with TRBJ2-5; 11 nucleotides line up with TRBD2. Germline V gene sequence: CDR1 SGHNT, CDR2 YYREEE (reference sequence). CDR3 length: 17 residues. Trimming removed 4 bases from V and 5 bases from J; junction bases left unmatched: 13. CDR3 coding DNA: TGTGCCAGCAGCCCCCGGTTAGCGGGAGGGCCGGGGGAGACCCAGTACTTC. Translating it yields CASSPRLAGGPGETQYF. Full variable domain (outside the CDR3, taken from reference TRBV5-4 and TRBJ2-5): ETGVTQSPTHLIKTRGQQVTLRCSSQSGHNTVSWYQQALGQGPQFIFQYYREEENGRGNFPPRFSGLQFPNYSSELNVNALELDDSALYLCASSPRLAGGPGETQYFGPGTRLLVL.

V is TRBV19 and J is TRBJ2-7, with D tentatively TRBD1 (8 bases). The germline V gene has CDR1 LNHDA and CDR2 SQIVND (reference sequence). CDR3 length equals 13 residues. Deletions cut 9 bases from V and 1 base from J, with 13 bases between. DNA for the CDR3: TGTGCCAGCGAACAGGGGGGGTCCTACGAGCAGTACTTC. This translates into CASEQGGSYEQYF.

This clone was recorded a few times. The J gene is TRBJ1-2, the V gene TRBV19; no clear D gene. V was cut by 4 bases and J by 4 bases, with 13 bases left in between. Germline V CDR1 and CDR2: LNHDA, SQIVND (reference sequence). The length of the CDR3 is 14 residues. CDR3 in amino acids: CASSTESGPYGYTF. Here the CDR3 DNA reads TGTGCCAGTAGTACCGAGAGCGGCCCCTATGGCTACACCTTC.

The chain uses TRBV6-5 and TRBJ1-2; D gene uncertain. Trimming removed 0 bases from V and 2 bases from J, with 13 bases in between. The CDR3 spans 16 residues. Germline CDR1 MNHEY, CDR2 SVGAGI. CDR3 nucleotides: TGTGCCAGCAGTTACTCTACAGAAACGTGGAACTATGGCTACACCTTC. This translates into CASSYSTETWNYGYTF.

This chain links TRBV24-1 with TRBJ2-5, with TRBD1 matching over 11 bases. Germline loops: CDR1 KGHDR, CDR2 SFDVKD. V shed 5 bases, J shed 1 base, and the junction held 8 bases outside the gene matches. CDR3 size: 17 residues. This CDR3 is CATSAVSGTGGQETQYF. The CDR3 region has the DNA TGTGCCACCAGTGCCGTGTCCGGGACAGGGGGCCAAGAGACCCAGTACTTC.